The TCR beta chain described here comes from a study of human T cells and chemical hapten exposure. The CDR3 runs 15 residues. Looked up from germline, CDR1 is SGHTA and CDR2 is FQGNSA. The J segment lost 7 bases and the V segment lost 5 bases, leaving 6 bases of the junction unmatched. As regards this clonotype: The antigen remains unidentified.

Total RNA came from unfractionated whole blood. Findings and limits, study-wide: Unchanged with DPC sensitization were TCRs above 1 in 1000 frequency.

Unique molecular identifiers were linked by the library to individual cDNA molecules. In the original analysis: Per-sample TCR counts ranged from about 20,000 to 750,000, median roughly 96,000. TCRdb independently ran MiXCR on the 5' RACE reads; one entry per CDR3 protein. The V and J calls follow TCRdb's processing rather than the paper's. The sample consists of 130,000 or so distinct CDR3 sequences, 4.1% of them appearing once. The chain links TRBV7-2 to TRBJ2-1; 12 bases agree with TRBD2. The clonotype comes from a female donor in good health. The CDR3, as DNA: TGTGCCAGCAGCGCTAGCGGGGGGGACTGGAATGAGCAGTTCTTC. Encoded protein: CASSASGGDWNEQFF.